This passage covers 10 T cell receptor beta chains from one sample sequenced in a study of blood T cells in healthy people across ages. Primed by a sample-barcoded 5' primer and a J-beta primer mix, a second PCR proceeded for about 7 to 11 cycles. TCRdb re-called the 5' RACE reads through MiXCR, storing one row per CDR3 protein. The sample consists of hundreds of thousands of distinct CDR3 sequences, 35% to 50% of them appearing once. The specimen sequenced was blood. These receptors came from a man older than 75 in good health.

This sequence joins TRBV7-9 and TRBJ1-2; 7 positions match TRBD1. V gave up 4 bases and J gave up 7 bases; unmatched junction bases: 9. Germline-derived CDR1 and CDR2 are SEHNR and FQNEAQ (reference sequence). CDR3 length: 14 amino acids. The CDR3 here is CASSWGQTLGGYTF. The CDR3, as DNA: TGTGCCAGCAGCTGGGGACAGACCCTTGGTGGCTACACCTTC.

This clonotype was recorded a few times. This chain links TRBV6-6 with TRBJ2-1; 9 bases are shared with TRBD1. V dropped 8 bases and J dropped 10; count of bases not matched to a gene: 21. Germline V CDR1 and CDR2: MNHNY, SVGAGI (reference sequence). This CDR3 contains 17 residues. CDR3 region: CASAAPGQGNRGLEQFF. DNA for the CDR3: TGTGCCAGCGCCGCTCCGGGACAGGGCAATAGGGGTCTCGAGCAGTTCTTC.

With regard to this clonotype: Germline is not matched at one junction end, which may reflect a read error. CDR3 amino acids: CSASTGQGAADAQYF. In DNA form, the CDR3 reads TGCAGTGCTAGCACGGGACAGGGGGCCGCAGATGCGCAGTATTTT. V and J are TRBV20-1 and TRBJ2-3; 12 bases line up with TRBD1. The CDR3 loop spans 15 amino acids. The germline V gene has CDR1 DFQATT and CDR2 SNEGSKA (reference sequence).

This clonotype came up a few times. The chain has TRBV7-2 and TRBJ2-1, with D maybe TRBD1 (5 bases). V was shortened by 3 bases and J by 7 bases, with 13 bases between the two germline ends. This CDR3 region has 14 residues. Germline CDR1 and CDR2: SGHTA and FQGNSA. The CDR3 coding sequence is TGTGCCAGCAGCTTTTCTGCAAAGGGGAATGAGCAGTTCTTC. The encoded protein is CASSFSAKGNEQFF.

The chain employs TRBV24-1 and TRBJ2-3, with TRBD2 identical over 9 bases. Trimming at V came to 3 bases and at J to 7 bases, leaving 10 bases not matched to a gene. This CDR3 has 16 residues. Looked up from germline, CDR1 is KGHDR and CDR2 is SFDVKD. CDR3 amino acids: CATSDPGASGTYTQYF. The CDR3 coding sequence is TGTGCCACCAGTGATCCCGGGGCTAGCGGGACTTATACGCAGTATTTT.

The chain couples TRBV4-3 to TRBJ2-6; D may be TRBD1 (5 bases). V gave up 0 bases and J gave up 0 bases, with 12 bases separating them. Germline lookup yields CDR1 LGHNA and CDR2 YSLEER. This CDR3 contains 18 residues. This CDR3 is CASSQEGAGISGANVLTF. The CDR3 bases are TGCGCCAGCAGCCAAGAGGGCGCAGGGATCTCTGGGGCCAACGTCCTGACTTTC.

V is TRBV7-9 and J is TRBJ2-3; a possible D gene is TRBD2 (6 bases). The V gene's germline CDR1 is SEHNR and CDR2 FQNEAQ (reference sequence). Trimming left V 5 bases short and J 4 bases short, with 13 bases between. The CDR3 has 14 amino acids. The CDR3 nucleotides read TGTGCCAGCAGCGTGCTAGCGAATTCAGATACGCAGTATTTT. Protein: CASSVLANSDTQYF.

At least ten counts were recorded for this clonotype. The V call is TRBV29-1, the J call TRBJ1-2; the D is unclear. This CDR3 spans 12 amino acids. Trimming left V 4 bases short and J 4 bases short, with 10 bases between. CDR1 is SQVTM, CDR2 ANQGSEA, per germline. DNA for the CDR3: TGCAGCGTTGCCTTCTCTACCTATGGCTACACCTTC. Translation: CSVAFSTYGYTF.

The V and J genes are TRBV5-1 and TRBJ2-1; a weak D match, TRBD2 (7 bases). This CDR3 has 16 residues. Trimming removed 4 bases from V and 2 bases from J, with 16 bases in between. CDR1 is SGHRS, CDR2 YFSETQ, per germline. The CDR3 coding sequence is TGCGCCAGCAGCATGGGGGGCGGGAGTGCCTACAATGAGCAGTTCTTC. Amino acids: CASSMGGGSAYNEQFF.

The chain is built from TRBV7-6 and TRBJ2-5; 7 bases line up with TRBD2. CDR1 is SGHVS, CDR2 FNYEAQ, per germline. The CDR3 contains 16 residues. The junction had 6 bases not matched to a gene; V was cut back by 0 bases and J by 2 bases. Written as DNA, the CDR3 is TGTGCCAGCAGCTTAGCGCCGAGGCGGGGGCAAGAGACCCAGTACTTC. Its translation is CASSLAPRRGQETQYF.